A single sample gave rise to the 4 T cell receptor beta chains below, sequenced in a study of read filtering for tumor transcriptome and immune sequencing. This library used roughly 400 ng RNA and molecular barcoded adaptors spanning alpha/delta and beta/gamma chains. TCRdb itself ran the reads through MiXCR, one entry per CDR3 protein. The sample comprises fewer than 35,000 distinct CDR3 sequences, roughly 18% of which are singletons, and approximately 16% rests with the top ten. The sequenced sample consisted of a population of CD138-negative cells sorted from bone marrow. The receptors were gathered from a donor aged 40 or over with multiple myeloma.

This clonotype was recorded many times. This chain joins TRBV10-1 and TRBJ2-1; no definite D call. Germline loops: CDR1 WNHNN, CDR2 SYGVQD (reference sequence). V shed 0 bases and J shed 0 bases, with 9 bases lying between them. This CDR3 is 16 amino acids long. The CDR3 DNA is TGCGCCAGCAGTGAGTCGGAGAGGAGCTCCTACAATGAGCAGTTCTTC. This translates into CASSESERSSYNEQFF.

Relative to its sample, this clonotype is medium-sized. CDR3 sequence: CASSYSTRGNEQFF. The CDR3 bases are TGTGCCAGCAGTTACTCGACCAGGGGAAATGAGCAGTTCTTC. The chain recombines TRBV6-5 with TRBJ2-1; a possible D gene is TRBD1 (6 bases). The CDR3 loop spans 14 amino acids. Trimming removed 0 bases from V and 7 bases from J, with 10 bases in between. Germline values: CDR1 MNHEY, CDR2 SVGAGI.

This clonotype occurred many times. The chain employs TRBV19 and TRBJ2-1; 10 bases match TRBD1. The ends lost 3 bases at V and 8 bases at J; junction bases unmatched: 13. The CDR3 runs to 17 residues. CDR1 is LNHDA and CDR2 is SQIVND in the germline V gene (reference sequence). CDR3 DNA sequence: TGTGCCAGTAGTATGCCCCCGGGACAGGGGCCCCGGGATGAGCAGTTCTTC. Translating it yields CASSMPPGQGPRDEQFF.

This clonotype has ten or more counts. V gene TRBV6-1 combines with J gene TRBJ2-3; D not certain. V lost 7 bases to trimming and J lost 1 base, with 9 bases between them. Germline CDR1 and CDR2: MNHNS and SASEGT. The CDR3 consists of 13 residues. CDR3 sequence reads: CASTRFGTDTQYF. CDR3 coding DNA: TGTGCCAGCACTCGATTCGGCACAGATACGCAGTATTTT.